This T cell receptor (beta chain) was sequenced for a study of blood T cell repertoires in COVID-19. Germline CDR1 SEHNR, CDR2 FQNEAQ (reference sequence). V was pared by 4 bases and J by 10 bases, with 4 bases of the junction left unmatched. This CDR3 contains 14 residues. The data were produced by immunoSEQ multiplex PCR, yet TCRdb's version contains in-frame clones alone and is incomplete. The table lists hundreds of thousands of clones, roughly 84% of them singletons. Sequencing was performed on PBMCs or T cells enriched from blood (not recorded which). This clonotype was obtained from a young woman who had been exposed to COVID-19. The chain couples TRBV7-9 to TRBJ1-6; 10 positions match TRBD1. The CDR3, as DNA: TGTGCCAGCAGCTCCGGACAGGGGGTCTCACCCCTCCACTTT. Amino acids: CASSSGQGVSPLHF.